Shown below are 9 T cell receptor beta chains from a single sample sequenced in a study of CD8+CD57+ T cells in acquired aplastic anemia. Profiling that covered TCR beta VDJ and CDR3 relied on genomic DNA as its template. TCRdb re-called the reads through MiXCR, storing one row per CDR3 protein. The data show some 240,000 distinct CDR3 sequences, about a third seen once. The sequenced material came from sorted CD4+, CD8+, or CD8+CD57+ T cells (not recorded which) from PBMCs. These receptor sequences come from a human donor in good health, serving as a control.

J is TRBJ1-2 and V is TRBV2; D uncertain. V was trimmed by 6 bases and J by 4 bases, leaving 9 bases between them. The CDR3 loop spans 12 amino acids. CDR1 is SNHLY and CDR2 is FYNNEI in the germline V gene. CDR3 loop: CASRNSLYGYTF. The CDR3, as DNA: TGTGCCAGCAGGAACAGTCTCTATGGCTACACCTTC.

Regarding this clonotype: A much larger clonotype is one base distant, so this may be a read error. V is TRBV11-2 and J is TRBJ2-7; maybe TRBD2 (6 bases). Germline CDR1 reads SGHAT; CDR2 reads FQNNGV. This CDR3 region has 15 residues. V lost 5 bases and J 5 bases, leaving 19 bases between the germline ends. CDR3 in amino acids: CASSPESGGHHEQYF. Written as DNA, the CDR3 is TGTGCCAGCAGCCCAGAGAGTGGAGGGCACCACGAGCAGTACTTC.

This clonotype was detected once. The chain uses TRBV9 and TRBJ1-2, with 12 nucleotides matching TRBD1. The CDR3 consists of 16 residues. J gave up 7 bases and V 0 bases, and 7 bases lay outside the gene matches. The V gene's germline CDR1 is SGDLS and CDR2 YYNGEE. The CDR3 region has the DNA TGTGCCAGCAGCGTAGCTTACGGGACAGGGGGCAGTGGCTACACCTTC. The encoded protein is CASSVAYGTGGSGYTF.

In its sample, this clonotype was seen once. The rearrangement joins TRBV5-4 to TRBJ2-2; a weak D match, TRBD2 (6 bases). V lost 7 bases, J lost 1 base, and 14 bases lay in between. The germline gives CDR1 SGHNT, CDR2 YYREEE (reference sequence). The CDR3 is 15 residues long. The chain's CDR3 is CASGVGGGNTGELFF. The CDR3 DNA follows: TGTGCCAGCGGAGTGGGGGGTGGGAACACCGGGGAGCTGTTTTTT.

Points on this clonotype: A much larger clone is a single base away; this may be a read error. The rearrangement joins TRBV7-2 to TRBJ2-5, with 15 bases aligning to TRBD2. Germline loops: CDR1 SGHTA, CDR2 FQGNSA. The CDR3 extends over 16 amino acids. Unmatched junction bases numbered 5, after V lost 5 bases and J lost 4 bases. The CDR3 nucleotides read TGTGCCAGCAGCGTGGGACTAGCGGGGGGACGAGAGACCCAGTACTTC. Amino acids: CASSVGLAGGRETQYF.

There are a few counts of this clonotype. The chain links TRBV5-1 to TRBJ1-1; D might be TRBD1 (6 bases). CDR1 and CDR2 (germline): SGHRS, YFSETQ. Between the trimmed V and J ends, which lost 0 bases and 3 bases, there was a span of 15 bases. This CDR3 is 16 amino acids long. CDR3 region: CASSLGLGGWDTEAFF. In DNA, the CDR3 is TGCGCCAGCAGCTTGGGCTTGGGGGGCTGGGACACTGAAGCTTTCTTT.

This chain connects TRBV30 to TRBJ2-7; a weak D match, TRBD1 (6 bases). The germline V gene has CDR1 GTSNPN and CDR2 SVGIG (reference sequence). Trimming shortened V by 2 bases and J by 5 bases, and 16 bases separated the two germline ends. The CDR3 has 14 residues. The CDR3 region is CAWSPLQGLDEQYF. DNA for the CDR3: TGTGCCTGGAGTCCCTTGCAGGGGCTCGACGAGCAGTACTTC.

This clonotype was seen ten or more times. The rearrangement links TRBV12-3 or TRBV12-4 to TRBJ1-2; D not certain. V shed 3 bases and J shed 2 bases, with 13 bases lying between them. This CDR3 has 15 residues. The CDR3 loop reads CASSFRRTRNYGYTF. CDR3 bases: TGTGCCAGCAGTTTTCGAAGGACTCGGAACTATGGCTACACCTTC.

The chain joins TRBV20-1 to TRBJ2-2; D is uncertain. V lost 0 bases and J lost 4, with 6 bases in between. Germline V CDR1 and CDR2: DFQATT, SNEGSKA (reference sequence). This CDR3 spans 13 amino acids. CDR3 coding DNA: TGCAGTGCTAGAGATTTTAGCACCGGGGAGCTGTTTTTT. Its translation: CSARDFSTGELFF.